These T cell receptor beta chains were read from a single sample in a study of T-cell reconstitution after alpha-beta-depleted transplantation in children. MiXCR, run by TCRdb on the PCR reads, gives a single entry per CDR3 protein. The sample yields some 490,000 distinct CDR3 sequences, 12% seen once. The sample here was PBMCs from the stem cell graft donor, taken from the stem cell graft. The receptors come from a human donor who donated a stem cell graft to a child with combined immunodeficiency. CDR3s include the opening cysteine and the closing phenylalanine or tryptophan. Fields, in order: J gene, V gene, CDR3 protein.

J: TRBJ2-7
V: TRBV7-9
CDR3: CAAGARNLYEQYF

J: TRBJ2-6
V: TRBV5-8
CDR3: CASSFHQGSGANVLTF

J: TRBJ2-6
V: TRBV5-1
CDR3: CASSIRQNSGANVLTF

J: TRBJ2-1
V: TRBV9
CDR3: CASSTPRWGSYNEQFF

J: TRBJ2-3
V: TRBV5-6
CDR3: CASSSLRQGITETTQYF

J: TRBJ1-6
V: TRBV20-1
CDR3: CSARDLRSGDNSPLHF

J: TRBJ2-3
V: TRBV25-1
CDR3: CASSGQGALADTQYF

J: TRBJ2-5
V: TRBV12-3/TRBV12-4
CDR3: CASSPKGARGAEETQYF

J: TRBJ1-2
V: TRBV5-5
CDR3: CASTPSITLASYGYTF

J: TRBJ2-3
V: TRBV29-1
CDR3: CSGGQGGRDTQYF

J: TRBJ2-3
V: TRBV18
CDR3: CASSPGAVSSTDTQYF

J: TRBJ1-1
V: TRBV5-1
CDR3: CASSLAGRGTEAFF

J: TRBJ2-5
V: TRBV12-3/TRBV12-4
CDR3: CASTARGETQYF

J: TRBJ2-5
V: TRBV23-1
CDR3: CASSQNRGHPYQETQYF

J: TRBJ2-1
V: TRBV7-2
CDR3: CASSLGLQVEQFF

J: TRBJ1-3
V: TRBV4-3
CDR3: CASSQLGQGANTIYF

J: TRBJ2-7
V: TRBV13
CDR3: CASSLEGNEQYF

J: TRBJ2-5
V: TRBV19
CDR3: CASSQDRYQETQYF